This paragraph covers one TCR beta chain sequence. The antigen remains unidentified. The PCR employed 60 Vbeta primers together with 13 Jbeta primers. In the study's own analysis: Roughly 80 million unique TCR beta chains, roughly 10 million shared, were counted in a later analysis. Assay: immunoSEQ multiplex PCR; the TCRdb copy retains only in-frame clones and omits some. For V, J and clone size, that table is used; D and trimming come from the DNA. The top ten clones hold 1.6% of a sample with around 200,000 clones, roughly 79% of them seen once. This sample is drawn from a study of cytomegalovirus exposure and HLA in healthy donors. Study findings and constraints: Immune exposure information available was restricted to CMV serostatus.

Trimming took off 5 bases at V and 4 bases at J, with 15 bases between the two ends. Per the germline V gene, CDR1 is SGHDN and CDR2 is FVKESK. The CDR3 runs to 15 residues. Sequencing input: PBMCs. The chain employs TRBV14 and TRBJ2-1; D is possibly TRBD2 (6 bases). The receptor was isolated from a woman between 18 and 29 years old in good health and CMV-seronegative. CDR3 region: CASSVPSAVYNEQFF. The CDR3 nucleotides are TGTGCCAGCAGCGTACCTAGCGCCGTTTACAATGAGCAGTTCTTC.